Presented here are 24 T cell receptor beta chains from one specimen sequenced in a study of cytomegalovirus exposure and HLA in healthy donors. Primers for the PCR totalled 60 Vbeta and 13 Jbeta. Produced via immunoSEQ multiplex PCR; TCRdb's table is partial and in-frame only. The profile shows 120,000 or so clones, roughly a sixth of them singletons. Sequenced input: PBMCs. The receptors originated from a female donor in good health and CMV-seropositive.

This clone was seen a few times. The chain uses TRBV4-3 and TRBJ1-2, with D tentatively TRBD1 (6 bases). CDR1 is LGHNA, CDR2 YSLEER, per germline. The CDR3 sequence is 15 residues long. Between the trimmed V and J ends, which lost 5 bases and 4 bases, there was a span of 17 bases. CDR3 bases: TGCGCCAGCAGCGGCCTTGGACAGCGATCCTATGGCTACACCTTC. Translation gives CASSGLGQRSYGYTF.

CDR3 sequence (DNA): TGTGCCAGCAGCTACCAGGGACAGGCATCCTACGAGCAGTACTTC. Amino acids: CASSYQGQASYEQYF. This chain links TRBV7-9 with TRBJ2-7; TRBD1 aligns across 8 bases. Trimming at V came to 4 bases and at J to 1 base, leaving 6 bases not matched to a gene. The CDR3 totals 15 residues. Germline values: CDR1 SEHNR, CDR2 FQNEAQ (reference sequence).

The chain is built from TRBV5-6 and TRBJ2-7, with 8 bases identical to TRBD1. The CDR3 extends over 16 amino acids. V lost 2 bases, J lost 2 bases, and 9 bases stayed unmatched. Germline CDR1 reads SGHDT; CDR2 reads YYEEEE. The CDR3 DNA reads as TGTGCCAGCAGCTTATTTACCAGGGGGCCGCCCTACGAGCAGTACTTC. It specifies CASSLFTRGPPYEQYF.

The sample holds a few counts of this clone. V and J are TRBV4-3 and TRBJ2-2; D possibly corresponds to TRBD1 (5 bases). The CDR3 is made up of 15 amino acids. The germline V and J ends were trimmed by 3 bases and 1 base, with 9 bases remaining between them. Germline V gene data show CDR1 as LGHNA and CDR2 as YSLEER. CDR3 loop: CASSHKGRNTGELFF. The CDR3 nucleotides are TGCGCCAGCAGCCACAAGGGGCGGAACACCGGGGAGCTGTTTTTT.

In its sample, this clone was seen a few times. J is TRBJ2-3 and V is TRBV4-2; 10 positions agree with TRBD2. Germline loops: CDR1 LGHNA, CDR2 YNFKEQ. V was pared by 3 bases and J by 7 bases, with 13 bases of the junction left unmatched. This CDR3 has 17 residues. CDR3 sequence reads: CASSQTLVGLAWNTQYF. As DNA, the CDR3 is TGTGCCAGCAGCCAGACCCTTGTGGGACTAGCGTGGAATACGCAGTATTTT.

The J gene is TRBJ2-5, the V gene TRBV4-2; TRBD2 matches 12 bases. CDR1 and CDR2 from the germline V gene are LGHNA and YNFKEQ. CDR3 size: 17 residues. The J segment lost 7 bases and the V segment lost 0 bases, leaving 9 bases of the junction unmatched. This chain's CDR3 is CASSQDLTSGGIGTQYF. The CDR3 nucleotides read TGTGCCAGCAGCCAAGATCTTACTAGCGGGGGGATAGGGACCCAGTACTTC.

The chain has TRBV7-9 and TRBJ1-4; TRBD1 might be the D (5 bases). The CDR3 is made up of 14 amino acids. Germline V gene data show CDR1 as SEHNR and CDR2 as FQNEAQ (reference sequence). The germline V and J ends were trimmed by 3 bases and 8 bases, with 13 bases remaining between them. This chain's CDR3 is CASSFARDEEKLFF. CDR3 coding DNA: TGTGCCAGCAGCTTCGCCAGGGATGAAGAAAAACTGTTTTTT.

J is TRBJ2-5 and V is TRBV6-5, with 8 bases aligning to TRBD2. The CDR3 contains 13 residues. Germline loops: CDR1 MNHEY, CDR2 SVGAGI. J was trimmed by 5 bases and V by 6 bases; bases with no gene match: 5. In DNA, the CDR3 is TGTGCCAGCAGACTAGCGGCAAGGGAGACCCAGTACTTC. It translates to CASRLAARETQYF.

The chain links TRBV5-1 to TRBJ2-5, with a weak D call TRBD2 (5 bases). Trimming shortened V by 2 bases and J by 1 base, and 9 bases separated the two germline ends. The CDR3 is 14 amino acids. Germline V gene sequence: CDR1 SGHRS, CDR2 YFSETQ. This CDR3 reads CASSLTGSQETQYF. The CDR3 DNA sequence: TGCGCCAGCAGCTTAACGGGGTCCCAAGAGACCCAGTACTTC.

V usage is TRBV4-1 and J usage is TRBJ1-1; 7 positions agree with TRBD1. The CDR3 runs 12 residues. The germline V gene has CDR1 MGHRA and CDR2 YSYEKL. Germline trimming cut 3 bases from V and 8 bases from J; bases unmatched to any gene: 3. The CDR3 loop is CASSHRQGEAFF. CDR3 sequence (DNA): TGCGCCAGCAGCCACCGACAGGGAGAAGCTTTCTTT.

The rearrangement links TRBV7-2 to TRBJ1-2; D is unresolved. Germline V gene lookup returns CDR1 SGHTA and CDR2 FQGNSA. The CDR3 spans 14 residues. Trimming took off 1 base at V and 0 bases at J, with 6 bases between the two ends. Here the CDR3 DNA reads TGTGCCAGCAGCTTAGGAGGCTCTAACTATGGCTACACCTTC. Translating gives CASSLGGSNYGYTF.

This clone has only a few counts. This chain connects TRBV15 to TRBJ2-3; D uncertain. The CDR3 covers 14 residues. Germline CDR1 reads LNHNV; CDR2 reads YYDKDF (reference sequence). V shed 0 bases and J shed 3 bases, with 7 bases lying between them. CDR3 DNA: TGTGCCACCAGCAGAGAGGGCCCTACAGATACGCAGTATTTT. Its protein product is CATSREGPTDTQYF.

V gene TRBV21-1 combines with J gene TRBJ2-7; the table's TRBD1 call for D was not verified on the DNA. TRBV21-1 constitutes a pseudogene. The CDR3 has 13 amino acids. CDR3 sequence: CASRHRVTYEQYF. The CDR3 DNA sequence: TGTGCCAGCAGGCACAGGGTCACCTACGAGCAGTACTTC.

This clone has more than one count but fewer than ten. The rearrangement joins TRBV29-1 to TRBJ1-5; 7 bases match TRBD1. This CDR3 is 14 amino acids long. Germline assignment: CDR1 SQVTM and CDR2 ANQGSEA. J was trimmed by 4 bases and V by 5 bases; bases with no gene match: 8. The chain's CDR3 is CSVRAQGMNQPQHF. In DNA form, the CDR3 reads TGCAGCGTTAGGGCACAGGGGATGAATCAGCCCCAGCATTTT.

There are a few counts of this clone. The J gene is TRBJ1-2, the V gene TRBV9; unclear D gene. Trimming took 3 bases from V and 1 from J, leaving 7 bases between them. Germline assignment: CDR1 SGDLS and CDR2 YYNGEE. This CDR3 region has 13 residues. The CDR3 protein is CASSAYSNYGYTF. CDR3 in DNA: TGTGCCAGCAGCGCCTACAGTAACTATGGCTACACCTTC.

This clone was counted between two and nine times. V usage is TRBV5-1 and J usage is TRBJ2-1, with 16 bases that match TRBD2. Germline V lookup: CDR1 SGHRS, CDR2 YFSETQ. CDR3 length equals 18 residues. Unmatched junction bases numbered 5, after V lost 4 bases and J lost 1 base. The chain's CDR3 is CASSAGTSGRDSYNEQFF. CDR3 coding DNA: TGCGCCAGCAGCGCAGGGACTAGCGGGAGGGATTCCTACAATGAGCAGTTCTTC.

This sequence joins TRBV28 and TRBJ2-2; tentative D call: TRBD1 (5 bases). From germline, CDR1 is MDHEN and CDR2 SYDVKM. This CDR3 contains 13 residues. V gave up 5 bases and J gave up 4 bases, with 8 bases separating them. In DNA, the CDR3 is TGTGCCAGCAGTCCCAGGGTCACCGGGGAGCTGTTTTTT. Translation gives CASSPRVTGELFF.

V gene TRBV28 combines with J gene TRBJ1-2, with 7 bases aligning to TRBD1. Losses at the gene ends were 5 bases for V and 8 bases for J; bases not matched to a gene: 8. The length of the CDR3 is 13 residues. CDR1 MDHEN and CDR2 SYDVKM come from the germline V gene. CDR3 region: CASSTTGVDGYTF. CDR3 DNA: TGTGCCAGCAGTACAACAGGGGTCGACGGCTACACCTTC.

This clone was seen more than once but under ten times. The chain is built from TRBV2 and TRBJ1-4; D ambiguous. The CDR3 length is 14 residues. CDR1 is SNHLY and CDR2 is FYNNEI in the germline V gene. Between the trimmed V and J ends, which lost 8 bases and 0 bases, there was a span of 10 bases. In nucleotides, the CDR3 is TGTGCCAGCCAGACGGGTCCAACTAATGAAAAACTGTTTTTT. Amino acid sequence: CASQTGPTNEKLFF.

The chain combines TRBV4-2 with TRBJ2-3; 9 bases map to TRBD2. CDR1 is LGHNA, CDR2 YNFKEQ, per germline. The CDR3 sequence is 18 residues long. V shed 1 base and J 3 bases; nucleotides not matched to a gene: 11. Here the CDR3 reads CASSQGYRREGLTDTQYF. In nucleotides, the CDR3 is TGTGCCAGCAGCCAAGGTTACCGGCGGGAGGGCCTTACAGATACGCAGTATTTT.

This clone was counted a few times. The CDR3 reads CASSPMMRETMNTEAFF. The CDR3 nucleotides are TGTGCCAGCTCACCAATGATGAGGGAGACCATGAACACTGAAGCTTTCTTT. The chain links TRBV18 to TRBJ1-1, with D uncertain. V was pared by 2 bases and J by 0 bases, with 16 bases between. Germline assignment: CDR1 KGHSH and CDR2 LQKENI. This CDR3 contains 17 residues.

This clone showed up just a few times. This rearrangement joins TRBV7-3 to TRBJ1-1; D uncertain. This CDR3 has 13 residues. CDR1 and CDR2 (germline): SGHTA, FQGTGA. Trimming shortened V by 5 bases and J by 0 bases, and 7 bases separated the two germline ends. The CDR3: CASSTGMNTEAFF. In DNA form, the CDR3 reads TGTGCCAGCAGCACCGGTATGAACACTGAAGCTTTCTTT.

The chain recombines TRBV5-6 with TRBJ2-7; 9 bases fit TRBD1. This CDR3 contains 14 residues. Trimming cost V 0 bases and J 3 bases; bases outside gene matches: 1. The germline gives CDR1 SGHDT, CDR2 YYEEEE. CDR3 nucleotides: TGTGCCAGCAGCTTGGGGACAGGGGTCTACGAGCAGTACTTC. This translates into CASSLGTGVYEQYF.

The V gene is TRBV18, the J gene TRBJ2-3; D might be TRBD1 (7 bases). Germline V CDR1 and CDR2: KGHSH, LQKENI. Trimming shortened V by 2 bases and J by 4 bases, and 22 bases separated the two germline ends. The CDR3 loop spans 18 amino acids. In DNA, the CDR3 is TGTGCCAGCTCACCAGAAGGGGGGACAGAAATTGGGGCAGATACGCAGTATTTT. This sequence encodes CASSPEGGTEIGADTQYF.